The 14 T cell receptor beta chains in this list originate from one sample, sequenced in a study of shared clonotypes between healthy human individuals (dated by TCRdb to 2020 to 2022). For the CD8 naive samples, CD45RO-negative cells were positively selected for CCR7, yielding a CD45RA+CCR7+ population from which TemRA cells were excluded. Libraries were made using the immunoSEQ multiplex PCR assay. Drawn from immuneACCESS, this table holds only the in-frame rearrangements with V and J called that TCRdb kept. Clones are partly lost; checked studies trace under half to an unresolved V gene and leave the rest unexplained. This sample comprises about 1,800,000 clones, just under 95% of them detected only once. Clones ranked in the top ten supply around 1.2% of the sample. Sequences were obtained from naive CD8+ T cells sorted from blood. According to the study, the label for this sample's cell subset or site signals: CD45RA+CCR7+. Every receptor here comes from a young man in good health.

The CDR3 nucleotides read TGCGCCAGCAGCTTGGCCTCGGGGGGTCCAGATACGCAGTATTTT. The encoded protein is CASSLASGGPDTQYF. The chain carries TRBV5-1 and TRBJ2-3; the match to TRBD2 covers 7 bases. Germline CDR1 SGHRS, CDR2 YFSETQ. J was trimmed by 4 bases and V by 0 bases; bases with no gene match: 5. The CDR3 runs to 15 residues.

This clone was detected only once. This chain joins TRBV10-3 and TRBJ2-7; D possibly corresponds to TRBD2 (6 bases). The length of the CDR3 is 17 residues. Germline CDR1 is ENHRY and CDR2 is SYGVKD. Trimming removed 3 bases at V and 0 bases at J, with 18 bases between. The CDR3 sequence is CAISDPEGRGGSYEQYF. The CDR3 DNA follows: TGTGCCATCAGTGATCCTGAAGGGCGGGGCGGCTCCTACGAGCAGTACTTC.

This chain links TRBV5-6 with TRBJ1-1; 10 bases match TRBD1. The V and J ends lost 4 bases and 2 bases, in that order; junction bases with no gene match: 2. CDR3 size: 14 residues. Germline CDR1 is SGHDT and CDR2 is YYEEEE. This chain's CDR3 is CASSPTGGNTEAFF. CDR3 DNA sequence: TGTGCCAGCAGCCCGACAGGGGGCAACACTGAAGCTTTCTTT.

This clone was detected once. The rearrangement joins TRBV6-5 to TRBJ2-2; a possible D gene is TRBD1 (5 bases). Deletions cut 5 bases from V and 0 bases from J, with 10 bases between. This CDR3 has 15 residues. Per the germline V gene, CDR1 is MNHEY and CDR2 is SVGAGI. The CDR3 DNA sequence: TGTGCCAGCAGTCTGACAGCCACGAACACCGGGGAGCTGTTTTTT. Translated, it gives CASSLTATNTGELFF.

Here the CDR3 reads CASSLQVSADTQYF. The CDR3 DNA follows: TGTGCCAGCAGCCTCCAGGTCTCGGCAGATACGCAGTATTTT. The rearrangement links TRBV28 to TRBJ2-3, with no clear D. Germline V CDR1 and CDR2: MDHEN, SYDVKM. Trimming took off 6 bases at V and 4 bases at J, with 14 bases between the two ends. The CDR3 contains 14 residues.

The chain is built from TRBV9 and TRBJ2-3; 14 positions match TRBD2. The CDR3 contains 17 residues. V gave up 4 bases and J gave up 4 bases; unmatched junction bases: 8. CDR1 is SGDLS and CDR2 is YYNGEE in the germline V gene. In DNA form, the CDR3 reads TGTGCCAGCAGCCCCTGGGGGACTAGCGGGAGTTCAGATACGCAGTATTTT. This translates into CASSPWGTSGSSDTQYF.

The chain uses TRBV6-5 and TRBJ2-3; 8 bases map to TRBD2. The germline CDR1 and CDR2 sequences are MNHEY and SVGAGI. CDR3 length: 15 residues. V lost 4 bases to trimming and J lost 4 bases; unmatched junction nucleotides: 7. The CDR3 reads CASSLSAGGADTQYF. The CDR3 DNA sequence: TGTGCCAGCAGTTTGAGCGCCGGGGGGGCAGATACGCAGTATTTT.

The chain uses TRBV7-9 and TRBJ2-7; D unresolved. The CDR3 consists of 13 residues. The V and J ends lost 5 bases and 5 bases respectively, with 13 bases between them. Germline V gene data show CDR1 as SEHNR and CDR2 as FQNEAQ (reference sequence). The CDR3 nucleotides read TGTGCCAGCAGCCCCTCCGGGTTACACGAGCAGTACTTC. It is translated as CASSPSGLHEQYF.

This clone was observed a single time. The sample carries other DNA sequences with the same CDR3. The chain carries TRBV5-1 and TRBJ2-7; 9 bases are shared with TRBD1. With V trimmed by 3 bases and J by 4 bases, 8 bases remained unmatched. This CDR3 region has 15 residues. CDR1 is SGHRS, CDR2 YFSETQ, per germline. CDR3 coding DNA: TGCGCCAGCAGCTCGTCCGGGACAGGGAGTTACGAGCAGTACTTC. Translation gives CASSSSGTGSYEQYF.

In this sample, this clone turned up once. The chain employs TRBV7-9 and TRBJ2-5; 7 bases are shared with TRBD1. CDR1 SEHNR and CDR2 FQNEAQ come from the germline V gene (reference sequence). There are 17 residues in the CDR3. With 5 bases clipped from V and 5 bases from J, the junction kept 17 bases outside the gene matches. CDR3 sequence (DNA): TGTGCCAGCAGCCCCCAGACAGGGCTGTTTCCCCCCGAGACCCAGTACTTC. This sequence encodes CASSPQTGLFPPETQYF.

This clone was counted between two and nine times. Additional DNA sequences in this sample encode the identical CDR3. The V and J genes are TRBV28 and TRBJ2-1; tentative D call: TRBD2 (5 bases). CDR3 length equals 14 residues. Between the trimmed V and J ends, which lost 3 bases and 4 bases, there was a span of 10 bases. In germline, CDR1 is MDHEN, CDR2 SYDVKM. The CDR3 nucleotides are TGTGCCAGCAGTTTGCGCGGGCCTTACAATGAGCAGTTCTTC. It codes for CASSLRGPYNEQFF.

V is TRBV5-4 and J is TRBJ2-1; possibly TRBD2 for D (6 bases). The V end was cut by 6 bases, the J end by 0 bases, with 13 bases between. The CDR3 is 15 amino acids. Germline V CDR1 and CDR2: SGHNT, YYREEE (reference sequence). The CDR3 loop reads CASMPGVSSYNEQFF. The CDR3 nucleotides are TGTGCCAGCATGCCGGGGGTTAGCTCCTACAATGAGCAGTTCTTC.

V gene TRBV7-9 combines with J gene TRBJ1-2; TRBD1 is a possible D gene (5 bases). The CDR3 spans 15 residues. V was pared by 4 bases and J by 5 bases, with 17 bases between. In germline, CDR1 is SEHNR, CDR2 FQNEAQ (reference sequence). The CDR3 DNA reads as TGTGCCAGCAGCTACACAGGTGGCAGCCTTTATGGCTACACCTTC. Protein product: CASSYTGGSLYGYTF.

The V gene is TRBV6-5, the J gene TRBJ2-5; no clear D. Germline loops: CDR1 MNHEY, CDR2 SVGAGI. With 8 bases removed from V and 5 bases from J, the gap between germline ends came to 18 bases. The CDR3 has 14 amino acids. CDR3: CASSLGPYGETQYF. The CDR3 DNA reads TGTGCCAGCTCTCTAGGACCGTATGGGGAGACCCAGTACTTC.